The sequence of this TCR beta chain was determined in a study of metastatic and nonmetastatic thyroid tumors. The study's findings and limits: Significantly higher TCR beta diversity was reportedly seen in malignant thyroid tumors than benign nodules, in blood and tumor.

Concerning this clone: Its antigen is unidentified.

No patient had received any treatment before thyroid surgery. This CDR3 region has 19 residues. Trimming took 2 bases from V and 5 from J, leaving 28 bases between them. In the authors' methods: Building a distant-metastasis classifier for papillary thyroid cancer drew on CDR3 differences across clinicopathological groups. MiXCR reprocessed the PCR reads for TCRdb. The V and J calls were not made by the authors but by TCRdb's processing. The sample has about 34,000 clones; 35% are singletons. The TCR was taken from a female donor with papillary thyroid cancer or a benign thyroid nodule (not recorded which). Some clones in this sample may be carry-over from other donors' samples. The gene calls are TRBV12-3 or TRBV12-4 and TRBJ2-7; no clear D. What was sequenced was tumor tissue. The CDR3 spells CASSLPPASDVGFEDEQYF. CDR3 nucleotides: TGTGCCAGCAGTTTACCCCCCGCCTCCGATGTCGGGTTTGAGGACGAGCAGTACTTC.